This T cell receptor (beta chain) was documented in a study of control samples from healthy donors and cancer patients (dated by TCRdb to 2019 to 2021). Only one count was recorded for this clone. Its antigen target is currently unknown. No per-base quality is available; no much larger clone lies one base away. The protocol used for the library was the immunoSEQ multiplex PCR assay. TCRdb stores this immuneACCESS table with in-frame sequences only. Part of the clones is absent; in the studies checked, under half of the shortfall reflects unresolved V genes, and no reason is known for the rest. For this sample there are roughly 130,000 clones; 75% to 95% appear just once. About 9% of the sample rests with the top ten. The clonotype originates from a man in his late teens or twenties in good health. The sample was blood.

The encoded CDR3 is CASSQETGGYEGWATNEKLFF. The nucleotide sequence reads as follows: TGTGCCAGCAGCCAAGAAACGGGGGGCTACGAAGGTTGGGCAACTAATGAAAAACTGTTTTTT. Rearrangement joined TRBV3-1 (or the pseudogene TRBV3-2) to TRBJ1-4; TRBD1 might be the D gene, on 6 matching bases. Relative to germline, V is 0 bases shorter and J is 0 bases shorter, with 23 bases between their ends. CDR1 and CDR2 are drawn from the germline V gene (reference sequence): LGHDT, YNNKEL. Including the terminal cysteine and phenylalanine, the CDR3 comprises 21 residues. Solely the CDR3 DNA is kept, with 63 bases framed from the first base.